The rows below give T cell receptor beta chains drawn from one sample of a study of shared clonotypes between healthy human individuals. The protocol was immunoSEQ multiplex PCR, while the TCRdb copy is restricted to in-frame clones and leaves out a portion. The table includes approximately 980,000 clones, 76% detected once. The specimen sequenced was memory CD4+ T cells sorted from blood. These receptors all come from a man aged 18 to 29 in good health. CDR3s include the opening cysteine and the closing phenylalanine or tryptophan. The D gene is left open where the match is weak. Part of the rows lack a size; the others show once, few, many or a class for expanded clones.

d_call j_call clone_size v_call cdr3_nt cdr3_aa
TRBD2 TRBJ2-1 - TRBV29-1 TGCAGCGTTGAGGGACTAGTTAGGTTCGATGAGCAGTTCTTC CSVEGLVRFDEQFF
TRBD1 TRBJ2-3 once TRBV2 TGTGCCAGCAGCTTTTCCGGGACAGCATACACAGATACGCAGTATTTT CASSFSGTAYTDTQYF
TRBD1 TRBJ1-3 - TRBV27 TGTGCCAGCGGCTACAGGGGGCTGGGAAACACCATATATTTT CASGYRGLGNTIYF
- TRBJ1-4 - TRBV2 TGTGCCAGCCGCCGTTTTTTGGAATTTGGACTGTTTTTT CASRRFLEFGLFF
TRBD2 TRBJ2-2 - TRBV11-2 TGTGCCAGCAGCACCATGACTAGCGGGAGCGGAAACACCGGGGAGCTGTTTTTT CASSTMTSGSGNTGELFF
- TRBJ1-4 - TRBV5-1 TGCGCCAGCAGCTTGGCCATGGCTGGGAGTGGGGAAAAACTGTTTTTT CASSLAMAGSGEKLFF
TRBD1 TRBJ1-6 - TRBV30 TGTGCCTGGACCAAGACAGGGGTCGGTTCACCCCTCCACTTT CAWTKTGVGSPLHF
- TRBJ2-3 - TRBV5-1 TGCGCCAGCAGCTTGGGCGTTACTAGCACAGATACGCAGTATTTT CASSLGVTSTDTQYF
TRBD1 TRBJ1-2 - TRBV18 TGTGCCAGCTCACCGTTGGACAGGGGATTGTCTAACTATGGCTACACCTTC CASSPLDRGLSNYGYTF
TRBD2 TRBJ2-7 - TRBV27 TGTGCCAGCAGTTTAACGGCTAGCGGGAGTTACGAGCAGTACTTC CASSLTASGSYEQYF
- TRBJ2-5 - TRBV6-1 TGTGCCAGCAGTGAATGGGGCAGTAAGTACCAAGAGACCCAGTACTTC CASSEWGSKYQETQYF
- TRBJ2-4 - TRBV5-8 TGTGCCAGCAGCTTGTTATTAGGGGTCGAATTAGCCAAAAACATTCAGTACTTC CASSLLLGVELAKNIQYF
TRBD1 TRBJ2-4 - TRBV10-1 TGCGCCAGCAGCCCCGGGACAGGGGGCAATGTAGCCAAAAACATTCAGTACTTC CASSPGTGGNVAKNIQYF
TRBD1 TRBJ1-3 many TRBV9 TGTGCCAGCAGCCCTGGGACAGTCTCTGGAAACACCATATATTTT CASSPGTVSGNTIYF
TRBD1 TRBJ2-7 - TRBV10-3 TGTGCCACCGGGACAGGTAGCTACGAGCAGTACTTC CATGTGSYEQYF
TRBD1 TRBJ2-7 - TRBV30 TGTGCCTGGAGTGTTAGGGGGCGATCCGAGCAGTACTTC CAWSVRGRSEQYF
- TRBJ2-2 few TRBV19 TGTGCCAGTACCCCCCTGGGACGGCGGGGAGGGGAGCTGTTTTTT CASTPLGRRGGELFF
TRBD2 TRBJ2-1 - TRBV28 TGTGCCAGCAGAGTCGGGGGGGCCCGGAGCTCCTACAATGAGCAGTTCTTC CASRVGGARSSYNEQFF
- TRBJ2-2 - TRBV28 TGTGCCAGCAGATTCACAGGGAACACCGGGGAGCTGTTTTTT CASRFTGNTGELFF
- TRBJ1-1 once TRBV30 TGTGCCTGGAGTCACACAGGGAACACTGAAGCTTTCTTT CAWSHTGNTEAFF
- TRBJ1-1 - TRBV9 TGTGCCAGCAGCGGCCAGGGGACTGAAGCTTTCTTT CASSGQGTEAFF
- TRBJ2-3 - TRBV4-1 TGCGCCAGCAGCCAAGGACATAGCAGCACAGATACGCAGTATTTT CASSQGHSSTDTQYF
TRBD1 TRBJ2-5 - TRBV7-7 TGTGCTACCAGTAAGGGGGCGAGAGGGACCCAGTACTTC CATSKGARGTQYF
TRBD1 TRBJ2-5 - TRBV30 TGTGCCTGGAGTGTACAAAGCGGACAGGTTCAAGAGACCCAGTACTTC CAWSVQSGQVQETQYF
- TRBJ2-3 few TRBV5-4 TGTGCCAGCAGCTTGGGACTATCTCCGCAGTATTTT CASSLGLSPQYF
TRBD1 TRBJ2-2 - TRBV10-1 TGCGCCAGCAGGGGACAGGGCCCCGGGGAGCTGTTTTTT CASRGQGPGELFF
- TRBJ2-3 - TRBV7-8 TGTGCCAGCAGCTTAGGTGACCATTCAGTCACAGATACGCAGTATTTT CASSLGDHSVTDTQYF
- TRBJ2-7 many TRBV28 TGTGCCAGCACCCATCACGGACGGTTCGAGGAGCAGTACTTC CASTHHGRFEEQYF
- TRBJ1-2 once TRBV30 TGTGCCTGGAGTGGCCAGTTGAAGCGTAACTATGGCTACACCTTC CAWSGQLKRNYGYTF
TRBD2 TRBJ2-5 - TRBV19 TGTGCCAGCAGGAAAGCGGGGGGCTCCCAAGAGACCCAGTACTTC CASRKAGGSQETQYF
- TRBJ2-3 - TRBV7-9 TGTGCCAGCAGCCCATTTGGGGACCCCTTCACAGATACGCAATATTTT CASSPFGDPFTDTQYF
- TRBJ2-2 - TRBV11-3 TGTGCCAGCAGCTTAGCGGGGAGTTCAAACACCGGGGAGCTGTTTTTT CASSLAGSSNTGELFF
TRBD1 TRBJ1-2 - TRBV30 TGTGCCGGGCATGGGGACAGACCACCTGATGGCTACACCTTC CAGHGDRPPDGYTF
- TRBJ2-7 - TRBV18 TGTGCCAGCTCACCATTTGCGGGCGCCGAGCAGTACTTC CASSPFAGAEQYF
TRBD1 TRBJ1-2 - TRBV10-3 TGTGCCATCAGTGAGTCGTGGACAGGGGGTTATGGCTACACCTTC CAISESWTGGYGYTF
- TRBJ1-2 - TRBV6-1 TGTGCCAGCAGTGAAGAAGTGGGGCCTGCCTATGGCTACACCTTC CASSEEVGPAYGYTF
- TRBJ2-2 - TRBV18 TGTGCCAGCTCACTGAACAACCGGGCGGACACCGGGGAGCTGTTTTTT CASSLNNRADTGELFF
- TRBJ1-5 - TRBV25-1 TGTGCCAGCAGAAGGGCTGGGAACAATCAGCCCCAGCATTTT CASRRAGNNQPQHF
TRBD2 TRBJ2-5 - TRBV7-2 TGTGCCAGCAGCCGATTCGCGGGAGGGCCGGGGGAGACCCAGTACTTC CASSRFAGGPGETQYF
TRBD2 TRBJ2-3 - TRBV5-1 TGCGCCAGCAGCCCTCCGGGACTAGCGGGCACAGATACGCAGTATTTT CASSPPGLAGTDTQYF